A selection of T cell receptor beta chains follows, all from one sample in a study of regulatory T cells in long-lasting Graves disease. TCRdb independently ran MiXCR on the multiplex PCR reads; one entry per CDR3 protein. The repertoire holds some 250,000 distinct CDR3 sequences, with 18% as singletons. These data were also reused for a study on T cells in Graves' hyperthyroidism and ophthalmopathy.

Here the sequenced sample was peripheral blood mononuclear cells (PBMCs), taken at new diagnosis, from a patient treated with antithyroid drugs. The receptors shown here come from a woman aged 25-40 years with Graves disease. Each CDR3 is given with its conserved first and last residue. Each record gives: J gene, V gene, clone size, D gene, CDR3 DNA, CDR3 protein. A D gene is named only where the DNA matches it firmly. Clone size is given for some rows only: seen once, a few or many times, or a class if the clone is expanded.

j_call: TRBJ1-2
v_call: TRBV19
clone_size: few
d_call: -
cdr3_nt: TGTGCCAGCACCACAGGATCGCACTATGGCTACACCTTC
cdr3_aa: CASTTGSHYGYTF

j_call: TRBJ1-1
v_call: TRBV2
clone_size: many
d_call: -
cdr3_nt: TGTGCCAGCAGGGTGGGCAGTGAAGCTTTCTTT
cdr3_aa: CASRVGSEAFF

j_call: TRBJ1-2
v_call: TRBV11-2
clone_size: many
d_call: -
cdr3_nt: TGTGCCAGCAGCTTCGGTCAGGGACCGCGGTATGGCTACACCTTC
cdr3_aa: CASSFGQGPRYGYTF

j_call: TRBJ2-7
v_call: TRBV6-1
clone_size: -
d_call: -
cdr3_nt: TGTGCCAGCACCCCAGAGGGGGGAGCCTACGAGCAGTACTTC
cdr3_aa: CASTPEGGAYEQYF

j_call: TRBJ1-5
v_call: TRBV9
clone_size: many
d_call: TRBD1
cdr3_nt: TGTGCCAGCAGCCCGGACAGGGTACGTCAGCCCCAGCATTTT
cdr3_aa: CASSPDRVRQPQHF

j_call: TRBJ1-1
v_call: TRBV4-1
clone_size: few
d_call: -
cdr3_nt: TGCGCCAGCAGCCCGTCCCGGGGGGCGACTGAAGCTTTCTTT
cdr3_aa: CASSPSRGATEAFF

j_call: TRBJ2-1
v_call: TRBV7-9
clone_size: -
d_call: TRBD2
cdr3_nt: TGTGCCAGCACCACTAGCGGGAACTATGAGCAGTTCTTC
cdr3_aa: CASTTSGNYEQFF

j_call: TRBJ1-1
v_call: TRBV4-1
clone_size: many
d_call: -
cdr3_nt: TGTGCCAGCAGCCAAGATATGGCCACCGGGGATGAAGCTTTCTTT
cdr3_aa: CASSQDMATGDEAFF

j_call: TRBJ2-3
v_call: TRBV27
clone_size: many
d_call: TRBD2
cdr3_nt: TGTGCCAGCAGTTCCGAAAAGGGACTAGCCGAAAGCACAGATACGCAGTATTTT
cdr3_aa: CASSSEKGLAESTDTQYF

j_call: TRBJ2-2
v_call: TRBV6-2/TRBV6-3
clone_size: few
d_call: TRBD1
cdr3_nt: TGTGCCAGCAGGATGTTTCCCGGGACAGGGAACACCGGGGAGCTGTTTTTT
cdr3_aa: CASRMFPGTGNTGELFF

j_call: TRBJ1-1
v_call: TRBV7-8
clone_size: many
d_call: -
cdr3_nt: TGTGCCAGCAGCTTAGTTACAGGGAACACTGAAGCTTTCTTT
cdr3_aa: CASSLVTGNTEAFF

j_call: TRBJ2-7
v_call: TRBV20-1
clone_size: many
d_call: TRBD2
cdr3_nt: TGCAGTGCTGCCTCTGGGGGGGGAAGCTCCTACGAGCAGTACTTC
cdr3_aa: CSAASGGGSSYEQYF

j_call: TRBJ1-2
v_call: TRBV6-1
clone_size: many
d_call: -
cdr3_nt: TGTGCCAGCAGTGAAGCAGGGAAATCGGGCTATGGCTACACCTTC
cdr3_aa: CASSEAGKSGYGYTF

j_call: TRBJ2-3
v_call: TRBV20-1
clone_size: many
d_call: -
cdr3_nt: TGCAGTGCTAGAGACGTGGATACGCAGTATTTT
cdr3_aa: CSARDVDTQYF

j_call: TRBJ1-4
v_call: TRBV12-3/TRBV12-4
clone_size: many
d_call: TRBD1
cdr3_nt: TGTGCCAGCAGTTTAAGTTTCACAGGGGGCGTAAAACTGTTTTTT
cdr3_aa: CASSLSFTGGVKLFF

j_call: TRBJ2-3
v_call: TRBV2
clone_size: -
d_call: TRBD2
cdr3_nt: TGTGCCAGCAGTGAAATTGGGCGGGGGGCCCGCACAGATACGCAGTATTTT
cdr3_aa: CASSEIGRGARTDTQYF

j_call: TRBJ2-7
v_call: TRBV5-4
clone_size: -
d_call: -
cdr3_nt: TGTGCCAGCAGCTTGGACTACCTCAGGGAGCAGTACTTC
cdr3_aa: CASSLDYLREQYF

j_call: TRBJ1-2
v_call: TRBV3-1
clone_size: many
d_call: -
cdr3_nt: TGTGCCAGCAGCCGGGAGGTAGACTATGGCTACACCTTC
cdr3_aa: CASSREVDYGYTF